Shown below are 12 T cell receptor beta chains from a single sample sequenced in a study of T cells in localized non-small cell lung cancer. Assay: immunoSEQ multiplex PCR; the TCRdb copy retains only in-frame clones and omits some. The sample has under 55,000 clones; around 81% are singletons. The sample consisted of PBMCs, taken before any cancer treatment. The receptors derive from a woman between 35 and 75 years old with stage II lung adenocarcinoma.

The genes are TRBV7-9 and TRBJ1-2; D perhaps matches TRBD1 (5 bases). Trimming left V 1 base short and J 5 bases short, with 14 bases between. This CDR3 comprises 15 residues. Germline V gives CDR1 SEHNR, CDR2 FQNEAQ (reference sequence). In nucleotides, the CDR3 is TGTGCCAGCAGCTTAGGGGGCGTAGGACTTTATGGCTACACCTTC. It encodes CASSLGGVGLYGYTF.

This chain links TRBV4-1 with TRBJ1-4; no reliable D call. The CDR3 spans 15 residues. The V and J ends lost 0 bases and 5 bases respectively, with 10 bases between them. The germline V gene encodes CDR1 MGHRA and CDR2 YSYEKL. The CDR3: CASSQDSVTNEKLFF. CDR3 nucleotide sequence: TGCGCCAGCAGCCAAGATTCAGTTACCAATGAAAAACTGTTTTTT.

The J gene is TRBJ1-2, the V gene TRBV30; no reliable D call. This CDR3 is 13 amino acids long. Germline CDR1 is GTSNPN and CDR2 is SVGIG (reference sequence). Trimming stripped 7 bases from V and 4 bases from J, with 16 bases between. Here the CDR3 DNA reads TGTGCCTCAACCCACGGAGGATTCTATGGCTACACCTTC. Encoded protein: CASTHGGFYGYTF.

The chain has TRBV6-5 and TRBJ2-4; D possibly uses TRBD1 or TRBD2 (5 bases each). The CDR3 is 15 residues long. The V gene's germline CDR1 is MNHEY and CDR2 SVGAGI. V lost 0 bases to trimming and J lost 0 bases, with 6 bases between them. The CDR3 coding sequence is TGTGCCAGCAGTTACTCGAGGGGAGCCAAAAACATTCAGTACTTC. As protein: CASSYSRGAKNIQYF.

V usage is TRBV18 and J usage is TRBJ1-2; D might be TRBD1 (5 bases). The CDR3 totals 15 residues. Per germline, CDR1 KGHSH and CDR2 LQKENI. The V and J ends lost 6 bases and 0 bases respectively, with 14 bases between them. This chain's CDR3 is CASSPGDGSNYGYTF. CDR3 bases: TGTGCCAGCTCGCCGGGGGACGGATCTAACTATGGCTACACCTTC.

This clone has only a few counts. V and J are TRBV2 and TRBJ1-1, with a tentative D call TRBD1 (6 bases). V lost 3 bases to trimming and J lost 2 bases, with 16 bases between them. The CDR3 totals 16 residues. Germline values: CDR1 SNHLY, CDR2 FYNNEI. In DNA form, the CDR3 reads TGTGCCAGCAGTGACGAGACAGGCTCCCTTAACACTGAAGCTTTCTTT. Amino acid sequence: CASSDETGSLNTEAFF.

V gene TRBV6-1 combines with J gene TRBJ1-2, with 8 bases identical to TRBD1. Germline trimming cut 3 bases from V and 4 bases from J; bases unmatched to any gene: 7. The CDR3 is 15 residues long. CDR1 and CDR2 from the germline V gene are MNHNS and SASEGT. The chain's CDR3 is CASSDRQGLLYGYTF. In DNA form, the CDR3 reads TGTGCCAGCAGTGACCGACAGGGGCTACTCTATGGCTACACCTTC.

The J gene is TRBJ1-1, the V gene TRBV6-6; D is unclear. Per germline, CDR1 MNHNY and CDR2 SVGAGI (reference sequence). V was cut by 7 bases and J by 1 base, with 7 bases left in between. The CDR3 contains 12 residues. The CDR3 loop is CASKDPNTEAFF. As DNA, the CDR3 is TGTGCCAGCAAAGACCCGAACACTGAAGCTTTCTTT.

This chain connects TRBV28 to TRBJ1-4, with 7 bases aligning to TRBD1. Trimming cost V 4 bases and J 0 bases; bases outside gene matches: 5. The germline V gene has CDR1 MDHEN and CDR2 SYDVKM. The CDR3 contains 16 residues. For the CDR3, the DNA is TGTGCCAGCAGTTCTTTTCAGGGGGCAACTAATGAAAAACTGTTTTTT. Its translation: CASSSFQGATNEKLFF.

The V and J genes are TRBV4-3 and TRBJ1-1; no firm D call. The CDR3 length is 13 residues. CDR1 and CDR2 from the germline V gene are LGHNA and YSLEER. The germline V and J ends were trimmed by 5 bases and 1 base, with 8 bases remaining between them. CDR3 DNA sequence: TGCGCCAGCAGCTGGGGAGGGAACACTGAAGCTTTCTTT. It is translated as CASSWGGNTEAFF.

This clone has only a few counts. CDR3 sequence: CASSVSLAGRYNEQFF. DNA for the CDR3: TGTGCCAGCAGTGTGAGCCTAGCGGGGCGGTACAATGAGCAGTTCTTC. The chain has TRBV6-1 and TRBJ2-1; 9 bases are a match to TRBD2. The V and J ends lost 4 bases and 4 bases, in that order; junction bases with no gene match: 8. Germline lookup yields CDR1 MNHNS and CDR2 SASEGT. This CDR3 is 16 amino acids long.

The gene calls are TRBV6-1 and TRBJ1-2; D remains ambiguous. This CDR3 is 14 amino acids long. CDR1 and CDR2 from the germline V gene are MNHNS and SASEGT. Trimming shortened V by 7 bases and J by 3 bases, and 15 bases separated the two germline ends. The CDR3 DNA sequence: TGTGCCAGCAAACACATACAAGTCTACTATGGCTACACCTTC. Its translation is CASKHIQVYYGYTF.